These 14 T cell receptor beta chains were all obtained from the same sample, sequenced in a study of T-cell memory formation after mild COVID-19. TCRdb called the 5' RACE reads again in MiXCR, with one record for every CDR3 protein. Among 550,000 to 600,000 distinct CDR3 sequences listed, roughly a sixth were seen once. Sequenced material: PBMCs or a T cell subset sorted from them (not recorded which). The receptors come from an adult woman who had mild COVID-19 (a few samples of this study predate the infection). Cell type and time point are not known.

V usage is TRBV30 and J usage is TRBJ2-7; TRBD1 matches 8 bases. Germline loops: CDR1 GTSNPN, CDR2 SVGIG (reference sequence). The V gene end was trimmed by 2 bases and the J gene end by 2 bases; junction bases not matched to a gene: 5. The CDR3 contains 14 residues. For the CDR3, the DNA is TGTGCCTGGAGTCTAGGACAGGGTGCCTACGAGCAGTACTTC. This codes for CAWSLGQGAYEQYF.

This clonotype was picked up a small number of times. This chain links TRBV25-1 with TRBJ2-5, with a possible D match to TRBD1 (5 bases). CDR3 length: 11 residues. The V end lost 6 bases, the J end lost 5 bases, and 7 bases lay between the germline ends. Germline lookup yields CDR1 MGHDK and CDR2 SYGVNS. CDR3 DNA sequence: TGTGCCAGCAGCAGGGTTGAGACCCAGTACTTC. This codes for CASSRVETQYF.

V usage is TRBV9 and J usage is TRBJ2-1; TRBD1 is a possible D gene (6 bases). Germline V gene data show CDR1 as SGDLS and CDR2 as YYNGEE. The CDR3 extends over 15 amino acids. The ends were cut back, 0 bases at V and 4 bases at J, with 11 bases in the middle. CDR3 in amino acids: CASSVETGTYNEQFF. The DNA for the CDR3 is TGTGCCAGCAGCGTAGAAACAGGGACATACAATGAGCAGTTCTTC.

A few counts support this clonotype. The gene calls are TRBV7-9 and TRBJ1-2; D perhaps matches TRBD1 (6 bases). The CDR3 is 13 amino acids. Looked up from germline, CDR1 is SEHNR and CDR2 is FQNEAQ (reference sequence). Trimming stripped 0 bases from V and 6 bases from J, with 8 bases between. CDR3 sequence (DNA): TGTGCCAGCAGCTTAGCACAGGGCCATGGCTACACCTTC. Translating gives CASSLAQGHGYTF. Variable domain in full (rest from reference TRBV7-9 and TRBJ1-2): DTGVSQNPRHKITKRGQNVTFRCDPISEHNRLYWYRQTLGQGPEFLTYFQNEAQLEKSRLLSDRFSAERPKGSFSTLEIQRTEQGDSAMYLCASSLAQGHGYTFGSGTRLTVV.

This clonotype was found a few times. The chain uses TRBV12-3 or TRBV12-4 and TRBJ2-2; 11 nucleotides match TRBD1. The CDR3 sequence is 15 residues long. V lost 6 bases to trimming and J lost 4 bases; unmatched junction nucleotides: 4. This chain's CDR3 is CASSEDRGLTGELFF. For the CDR3, the DNA is TGTGCCAGCAGCGAGGACAGGGGGCTCACCGGGGAGCTGTTTTTT.

This clonotype was counted only a few times. This chain joins TRBV20-1 and TRBJ1-3, with a possible D match to TRBD1 (6 bases). The germline V and J ends were trimmed by 3 bases and 0 bases, with 15 bases remaining between them. The V gene's germline CDR1 is DFQATT and CDR2 SNEGSKA (reference sequence). There are 16 residues in the CDR3. The CDR3 region has the DNA TGCAGTGCTAGGACCCGAGGACAGTCCTCTGGAAACACCATATATTTT. This encodes CSARTRGQSSGNTIYF.

A few counts support this clonotype. J is TRBJ2-1 and V is TRBV6-1, with D unclear. The CDR3 spans 14 residues. Germline lookup yields CDR1 MNHNS and CDR2 SASEGT. With 5 bases removed from V and 7 bases from J, the gap between germline ends came to 15 bases. The CDR3 nucleotides read TGTGCCAGCAGTCGAACCCACCCTAGTAATGAGCAGTTCTTC. It encodes CASSRTHPSNEQFF.

This clonotype was detected only a few times. The chain has TRBV7-2 and TRBJ1-1; TRBD1 aligns across 7 bases. J was trimmed by 6 bases and V by 4 bases; bases with no gene match: 2. The CDR3 runs to 12 residues. Looked up from germline, CDR1 is SGHTA and CDR2 is FQGNSA. CDR3 in DNA: TGTGCCAGCAGCTGGGGACAGCCTGAAGCTTTCTTT. Its protein product is CASSWGQPEAFF. Full variable domain (missing parts from reference TRBV7-2 and TRBJ1-1): GAGVSQSPSNKVTEKGKDVELRCDPISGHTALYWYRQSLGQGLEFLIYFQGNSAPDKSGLPSDRFSAERTGGSVSTLTIQRTQQEDSAVYLCASSWGQPEAFFGQGTRLTVV.

In this sample, this clonotype turned up a few times. The chain employs TRBV30 and TRBJ1-1; D is ambiguous. Trimming removed 0 bases at V and 0 bases at J, with 8 bases between. The CDR3 spans 14 residues. Germline CDR1 reads GTSNPN; CDR2 reads SVGIG (reference sequence). This CDR3 is CAWSVWRVNTEAFF. CDR3 DNA: TGTGCCTGGAGTGTTTGGAGGGTGAACACTGAAGCTTTCTTT.

The chain carries TRBV27 and TRBJ2-3; possible D gene TRBD1, 6 bases. Germline CDR1 and CDR2: MNHEY and SMNVEV (reference sequence). Trimming removed 7 bases from V and 3 bases from J, with 20 bases in between. The CDR3 extends over 16 amino acids. CDR3 region: CASTHTPGHSTDTQYF. The CDR3 DNA reads TGTGCCAGCACCCATACTCCGGGACACAGTACAGATACGCAGTATTTT.

The V and J genes are TRBV20-1 and TRBJ1-1, with D unclear. Germline CDR1 DFQATT, CDR2 SNEGSKA (reference sequence). The length of the CDR3 is 11 residues. Trimming pared 0 bases from V and 4 bases from J, leaving 3 bases between. CDR3 loop: CSAREPTEAFF. CDR3 coding DNA: TGCAGTGCTAGAGAACCCACTGAAGCTTTCTTT.

As DNA, the CDR3 is TGTGCCAGCAGGGCTAGCGCTACGAACACCGGGGAGCTGTTTTTT. Amino acids: CASRASATNTGELFF. This chain links TRBV6-1 with TRBJ2-2; perhaps TRBD2 as D (6 bases). Germline CDR1 reads MNHNS; CDR2 reads SASEGT. V was cut by 6 bases and J by 0 bases, with 11 bases left in between. CDR3 length: 15 amino acids.

This clonotype was seen a few times. This sequence joins TRBV24-1 and TRBJ2-2; D is perhaps TRBD2 (6 bases). The CDR3 is 13 residues long. V lost 7 bases and J 4 bases, leaving 9 bases between the germline ends. Germline-derived CDR1 and CDR2 are KGHDR and SFDVKD. CDR3 in amino acids: CATRPGGTGELFF. The CDR3 DNA reads TGTGCCACCAGACCCGGGGGCACCGGGGAGCTGTTTTTT.

The table lists this clonotype with a few counts. The chain joins TRBV7-8 to TRBJ1-2; D gene uncertain. V lost 5 bases and J lost 5, with 24 bases in between. This CDR3 comprises 17 residues. Germline CDR1 reads SGHVS; CDR2 reads FQNEAQ. The CDR3 reads CASSHRLSSGRRYGYTF. DNA for the CDR3: TGTGCCAGCAGCCATCGGCTTAGTTCAGGCCGGCGTTATGGCTACACCTTC.